This T cell receptor beta chain is drawn from a study of T cells in Graves' hyperthyroidism and ophthalmopathy (dated 2019 in TCRdb). In the study overall: Peripheral blood samples were taken at the time of initial diagnosis, prior to any treatment. After sampling, hyperthyroidism patients received methimazole starting at 30 mg daily, and ophthalmopathy patients received high-dose intravenous methylprednisolone. The 80 to 100 discovery patients were randomly divided into training and test sets at a 7:3 ratio. According to the paper, TCR Vbeta CDR3 sequencing was carried out on 135 peripheral blood samples, which came from 40 to 45 ophthalmopathy, 75 or so hyperthyroidism and roughly 17 progressor patients. To identify TCR V-J signatures that set the groups apart, the researchers used a discovery cohort of 95 to 100 patients, made up of 40 to 45 with Graves' ophthalmopathy and 57 with stable Graves' hyperthyroidism. Thyroid tissue and blood T-cell repertoires from several Graves' hyperthyroidism patients were also compared in the study. An independent validation cohort of about 19 hyperthyroidism patients and about 15 patients who later progressed to ophthalmopathy tested prospective prediction of ophthalmopathy.

Stable Graves' hyperthyroidism was defined as no progression to ophthalmopathy during 18 months of follow-up. Hyperthyroidism patients were aged 18 to 65 years and newly diagnosed, with disease duration of less than 2 months. Patients with uncontrolled infections, other autoimmune diseases, pregnancy or lactation were excluded. Diagnoses were established on the basis of clinical symptoms, serum thyroxine and TRAb, thyroid ultrasound, and orbital computed tomography. PBMCs were isolated from 7.5 to 10 ml of fresh peripheral blood by Ficoll-Paque density gradient centrifugation. Total RNA was extracted with Trizol reagent, and quality was checked on an Agilent 2100 Bioanalyzer. The TCR beta CDR3 regions were amplified from the RNA transcripts. For the first round of RT-PCR on the TCR CDR3, the HTBI primer set was used together with the Qiagen OneStep RT-PCR kit. A second multiplex PCR round built the libraries, followed by size selection and purification. Libraries were sequenced paired-end with 100 bp reads on an Illumina HiSeq2000. Per the source publication's procedure: Raw data were processed with SOAPnuke, discarding reads with adapters, uncalled bases, mean Phred below 15, or no exact constant-primer or identifier match. COPE v1.2.5 was used to merge the high-quality paired reads, and each unique nucleotide sequence was defined as a clonotype. Clonotypes were aligned to IMGT TRBV, TRBD and TRBJ reference segments using MiTCR v1.1. Analysis was restricted to V-J combinations with a frequency above 0.0001, which covered 99% to 99.2% of repertoires. A TCS score was defined as the ratio of F50 (clonal expansion) to E x V (chaos), with BLOSUM62-based TCRdist applied between CDR3 peptides within each V-J. Welch's t-statistics and random forest reduced around 550 V-J features to some 14, which were used in a naive Bayes classifier (R e1071). The public reads were run again by TCRdb, first through fastp at Q25 and then through MiXCR, and only productive beta chains were kept. Rows are unified per CDR3 protein, each entry keeping the most common DNA and genes. The V and J calls, along with clone size, are taken from TCRdb and not from the paper's own processing. The sample table records a few hundred thousand distinct CDR3 sequences; around 19% of these occur just once. Of the sample, about 45% falls within the top ten clones.

In this sample, this clonotype turned up many times. What this receptor recognizes is not known. No base-level quality is on record; no much larger clone is a single base apart. The CDR3 measures 15 amino acids from cysteine to phenylalanine. Here the CDR3 DNA is all that survives: 45 bases in frame from base 1. Reading the germline V gene gives CDR1 SNHLY and CDR2 FYNNEI. Trimming removed 5 bases from V and 3 bases from J; the gene matches leave 6 bases unexplained. The research as a whole found: In validation, the model predicted progression to ophthalmopathy a median of about 6 months before onset, with about 64% sensitivity and just under 75% specificity. Blood samples also contained most of the expanded thyroid clonotypes (frequency above 0.001), which suggests that blood repertoires may reflect thyroid immune responses. A model built on a 13 V-J signature distinguished ophthalmopathy from stable hyperthyroidism, reaching about 89% sensitivity and around 81% specificity in cross-validation and 80%/75% in testing. No statistical method was used to fix the sample size in advance, and group allocation was not hidden from the investigators.

The sequence was obtained from a man aged 35 to 55 with Graves' hyperthyroidism. The chain is assembled from TRBV2 and TRBJ2-7, with 11 central nucleotides matching TRBD2. Specimen: blood. CDR3 protein: CASSSLAGVDYEQYF. The DNA sequence follows: TGTGCCAGCAGTTCACTAGCGGGGGTCGACTACGAGCAGTACTTC.